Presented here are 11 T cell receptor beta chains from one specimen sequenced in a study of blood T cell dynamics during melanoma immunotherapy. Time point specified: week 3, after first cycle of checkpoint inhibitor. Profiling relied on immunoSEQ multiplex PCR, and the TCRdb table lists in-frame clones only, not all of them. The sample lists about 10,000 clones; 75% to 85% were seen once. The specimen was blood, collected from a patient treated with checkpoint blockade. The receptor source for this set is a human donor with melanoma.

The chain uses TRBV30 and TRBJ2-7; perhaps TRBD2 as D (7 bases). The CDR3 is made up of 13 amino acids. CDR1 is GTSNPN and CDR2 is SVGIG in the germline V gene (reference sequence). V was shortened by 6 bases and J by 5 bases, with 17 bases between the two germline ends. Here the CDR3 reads CACRRGGIDEQYF. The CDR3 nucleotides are TGTGCCTGCCGAAGGGGGGGTATCGACGAGCAGTACTTC.

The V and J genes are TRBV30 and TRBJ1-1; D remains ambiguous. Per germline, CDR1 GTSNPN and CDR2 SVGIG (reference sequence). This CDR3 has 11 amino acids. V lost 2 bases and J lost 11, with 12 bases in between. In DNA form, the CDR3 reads TGTGCCTGGAGTCAGACCTCCGGGGCTTTCTTT. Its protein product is CAWSQTSGAFF. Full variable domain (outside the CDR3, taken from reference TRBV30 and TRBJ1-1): SQTIHQWPATLVQPVGSPLSLECTVEGTSNPNLYWYRQAAGRGLQLLFYSVGIGQISSEVPQNLSASRPQDRQFILSSKKLLLSDSGFYLCAWSQTSGAFFGQGTRLTVV.

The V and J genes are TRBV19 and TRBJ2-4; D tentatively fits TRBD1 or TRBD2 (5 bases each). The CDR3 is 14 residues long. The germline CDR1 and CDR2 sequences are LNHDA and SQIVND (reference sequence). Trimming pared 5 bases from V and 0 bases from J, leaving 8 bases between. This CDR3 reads CASSGGVAKNIQYF. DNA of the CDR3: TGTGCCAGTAGTGGGGGTGTAGCCAAAAACATTCAGTACTTC.

CDR3 amino acids: CASSRDSYNSPLHF. The CDR3, as DNA: TGTGCCAGCAGCCGGGACTCCTATAATTCACCCCTCCACTTT. The rearrangement uses TRBV2 and TRBJ1-6; D is undetermined. Germline V lookup: CDR1 SNHLY, CDR2 FYNNEI. There are 14 residues in the CDR3. Trimming stripped 6 bases from V and 0 bases from J, with 6 bases between.

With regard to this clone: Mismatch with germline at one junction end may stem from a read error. The CDR3 bases are TGTGCTAGCAGCTGGGGACAAGGCCACACCGGGGAGCTGTTTTTT. Protein product: CASSWGQGHTGELFF. The V and J genes are TRBV7-7 and TRBJ2-2; D may be TRBD1 (6 bases). The CDR3 totals 15 residues. Germline CDR1 and CDR2: SSHAT and FNYEAQ (reference sequence).

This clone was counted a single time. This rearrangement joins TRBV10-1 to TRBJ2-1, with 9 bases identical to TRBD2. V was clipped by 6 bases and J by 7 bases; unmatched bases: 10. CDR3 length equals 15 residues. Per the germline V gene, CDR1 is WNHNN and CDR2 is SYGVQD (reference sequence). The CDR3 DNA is TGCGCCAGCAGCCCCGGGACTAGCCAAGGGAATGAGCAGTTCTTC. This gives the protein CASSPGTSQGNEQFF.

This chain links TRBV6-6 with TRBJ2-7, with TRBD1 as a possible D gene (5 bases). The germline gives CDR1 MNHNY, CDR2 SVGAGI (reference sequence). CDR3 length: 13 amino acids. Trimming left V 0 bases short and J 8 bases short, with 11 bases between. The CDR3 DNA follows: TGTGCCAGCAGTTACTCAAGGACGGACAAGCAGTACTTC. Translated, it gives CASSYSRTDKQYF.

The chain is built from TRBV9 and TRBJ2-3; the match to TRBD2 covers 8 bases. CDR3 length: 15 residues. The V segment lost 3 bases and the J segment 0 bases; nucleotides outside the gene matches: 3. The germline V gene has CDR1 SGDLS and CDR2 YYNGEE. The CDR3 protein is CASSGRGGSTDTQYF. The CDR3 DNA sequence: TGTGCCAGCAGCGGCCGGGGGGGGAGCACAGATACGCAGTATTTT.

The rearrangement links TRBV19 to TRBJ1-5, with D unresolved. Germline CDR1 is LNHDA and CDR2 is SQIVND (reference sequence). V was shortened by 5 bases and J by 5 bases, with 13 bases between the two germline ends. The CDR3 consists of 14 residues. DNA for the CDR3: TGTGCCAGTAGTCCGAGGGCGGGAGATCAGCCCCAGCATTTT. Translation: CASSPRAGDQPQHF.

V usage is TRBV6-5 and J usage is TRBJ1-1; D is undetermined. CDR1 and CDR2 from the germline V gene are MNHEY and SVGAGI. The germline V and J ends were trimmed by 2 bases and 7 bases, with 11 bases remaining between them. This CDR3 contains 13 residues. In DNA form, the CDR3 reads TGTGCCAGCAGTTACGGATTGGGTAGTGAAGCTTTCTTT. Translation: CASSYGLGSEAFF.

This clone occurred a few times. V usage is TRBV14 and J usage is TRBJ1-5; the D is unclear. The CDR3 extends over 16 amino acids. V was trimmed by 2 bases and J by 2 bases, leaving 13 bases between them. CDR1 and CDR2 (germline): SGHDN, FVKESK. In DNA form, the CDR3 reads TGTGCCAGCAGCCAACCCCCTCGCGGGGGCAATCAGCCCCAGCATTTT. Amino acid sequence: CASSQPPRGGNQPQHF.